The clone carrying this T cell receptor beta chain has only a few counts. No antigen is known for it. Ophthalmopathy in the patients scored at least 3 on Clinical Activity Score and at least 4 on NOSPECS grade, lasting under 3 months. PBMCs were obtained from about 10 ml fresh peripheral blood. The CDR3 is 16 amino acids. CDR1 and CDR2 (germline): SGHAT, FQNNGV. V lost 2 bases and J 9 bases, leaving 17 bases between the germline ends. It was RNA transcripts that yielded the amplified TCR beta CDR3 regions. The TCR CDR3 was amplified in a first-round RT-PCR using the HTBI primer set. TCRdb re-derived calls from the multiplex PCR reads in MiXCR, one entry per CDR3 protein. The table records 560,000 or so distinct CDR3 sequences, 15% to 20% of them present only once. This specimen comes from a study of T cells in Graves' hyperthyroidism and ophthalmopathy. General study results and limits: In simple terms, a model built on 13 V-J features told ophthalmopathy apart from stable hyperthyroidism. Most thyroid clonotypes expanded above 0.001 were also detected in blood.

This chain links TRBV11-2 with TRBJ1-6; D possibly corresponds to TRBD1 (6 bases). This receptor was obtained from a man in his forties with Graves' ophthalmopathy. Sequenced: blood. The CDR3 loop is CASSLIVQGGRSPLHF. CDR3 bases: TGTGCCAGCAGCTTAATCGTACAGGGTGGACGTTCACCCCTCCACTTT.